This T cell receptor beta chain was identified in a study of blood T cell repertoires in COVID-19. Study summary: Samples representing acute and convalescent COVID-19 were sourced from the United States, Italy and Spain. PBMCs, B-cell-depleted T cells, or T cells provided the cDNA or gDNA that made up the material.

Germline CDR1 is SGHAT and CDR2 is FQNNGV. CDR3 length: 14 amino acids. Trimming cost V 3 bases and J 8 bases; bases outside gene matches: 8. The table came from immunoSEQ multiplex PCR; TCRdb's copy has only in-frame clones and leaves some out. Here the sample spans roughly 260,000 clones, roughly 87% being singletons. Participants had their cohort set by participant-reported clinical history. Sequenced material: PBMCs or T cells enriched from blood (not recorded which). The V gene is TRBV11-2, the J gene TRBJ1-2; 8 nucleotides agree with TRBD1. The sequence was collected from a woman between 25 and 40 years old with acute COVID-19. The CDR3 region has the DNA TGTGCCAGCAGCTTCGGACAGGGAAGGAACGGCTACACCTTC. It translates to CASSFGQGRNGYTF.